The following is a TCR beta chain sequence with its context. Its cognate antigen is unknown. The CDR3 totals 17 residues. Germline values: CDR1 SGDLS, CDR2 YYNGEE. With 0 bases clipped from V and 7 bases from J, the junction kept 14 bases outside the gene matches. The sample belongs to a study of cytomegalovirus exposure and HLA in healthy donors. General study findings and limits: In a later analysis, a missense DCLRE1C variant was linked to TCR beta V- and J-gene trimming. Reportedly, fewer N-insertions than the roughly 690-donor mean appeared in an Asian-associated ancestry cluster in a later analysis. Within the data, a cluster of highly shared sequence variants was likely a sequencing artifact.

Amplification used 60 Vbeta primers and 13 Jbeta primers. Sequencing was performed with immunoSEQ multiplex PCR; in TCRdb, only in-frame clones are kept and a portion is missing. The table has fewer than 90,000 clones, approximately 78% seen once; the top ten hold around 2.5%. The material sequenced was PBMCs. This clonotype was obtained from a male donor in good health and CMV-seropositive. This sequence joins TRBV9 and TRBJ1-2; 8 bases are a match to TRBD1. The CDR3 region is CASSVGGDRYLCFGYTF. For the CDR3, the DNA is TGTGCCAGCAGCGTAGGAGGGGACAGGTACCTTTGCTTTGGCTACACCTTC.